A single sample is the source of the 15 T cell receptor beta chains below, sequenced in a study of blood T cell repertoires in COVID-19. Clones were sequenced by immunoSEQ multiplex PCR, and TCRdb holds only the in-frame ones, with some missing. Counted here are roughly 150,000 clones, roughly 82% occurring once; the ten biggest clones make up almost 10%. Sequencing was carried out using peripheral blood. The receptors derive from a woman aged 45-60 years with acute or convalescent COVID-19.

The V and J genes are TRBV2 and TRBJ1-2, with TRBD1 identical over 8 bases. The CDR3 has 15 amino acids. V trimming: 1 base; J trimming: 8 bases; junction bases outside the gene matches: 9. Germline V lookup: CDR1 SNHLY, CDR2 FYNNEI. In nucleotides, the CDR3 is TGTGCCAGCAGTGAAGGGTGGACAGGGCAAGACGGCTACACCTTC. Protein product: CASSEGWTGQDGYTF.

V and J are TRBV9 and TRBJ2-1; D is uncertain. The CDR3 consists of 14 residues. CDR1 is SGDLS, CDR2 YYNGEE, per germline. V was pared by 4 bases and J by 5 bases, with 13 bases between. In DNA, the CDR3 is TGTGCCAGCAGCCCAACATCAGGAAACAATGAGCAGTTCTTC. Its translation: CASSPTSGNNEQFF.

The chain carries TRBV2 and TRBJ2-5; 9 bases match TRBD2. Trimming at V came to 8 bases and at J to 5 bases, leaving 9 bases not matched to a gene. CDR3 length: 14 residues. Germline-derived CDR1 and CDR2 are SNHLY and FYNNEI. CDR3 DNA sequence: TGTGCCAGCGGGAGCGGGGGGCCGGGTGAGACCCAGTACTTC. Its translation: CASGSGGPGETQYF.

DNA of the CDR3: TGTGCCAGCAGTTTGACAGGGAAGGGTCAGCCCCAGCATTTT. Amino acids: CASSLTGKGQPQHF. V and J are TRBV6-2 or TRBV6-3 and TRBJ1-5; 7 bases line up with TRBD1. With V trimmed by 4 bases and J by 6 bases, 6 bases remained unmatched. From germline, CDR1 is MNHEY and CDR2 SVGEGT. The CDR3 runs to 14 residues.

Written as DNA, the CDR3 is TGTGCCAGCAGCTTCCGGACAGGGTCCTACGAGCAGTACTTC. Protein product: CASSFRTGSYEQYF. J is TRBJ2-7 and V is TRBV5-6; 8 bases agree with TRBD1. V lost 2 bases to trimming and J lost 1 base; unmatched junction nucleotides: 2. There are 14 residues in the CDR3. Germline V gene sequence: CDR1 SGHDT, CDR2 YYEEEE. The complete variable domain, with remaining parts taken from reference TRBV5-6 and TRBJ2-7, reads DAGVTQSPTHLIKTRGQQVTLRCSPKSGHDTVSWYQQALGQGPQFIFQYYEEEERQRGNFPDRFSGHQFPNYSSELNVNALLLGDSALYLCASSFRTGSYEQYFGPGTRLTVT.

The chain links TRBV6-5 to TRBJ1-2, with a tentative D call TRBD1 (5 bases). The germline CDR1 and CDR2 sequences are MNHEY and SVGAGI. Between the trimmed V and J ends, which lost 2 bases and 4 bases, there was a span of 11 bases. There are 14 residues in the CDR3. The CDR3 DNA is TGTGCCAGCAGTTACGGAGGGACCGGCTATGGCTACACCTTC. It specifies CASSYGGTGYGYTF.

V is TRBV16 and J is TRBJ1-4, with TRBD1 as a possible D gene (5 bases). Trimming removed 0 bases from V and 4 bases from J, with 9 bases in between. This CDR3 contains 15 residues. Germline lookup yields CDR1 KGHSY and CDR2 FQNENV. The CDR3 DNA sequence: TGTGCCAGCAGCCAATCAGGGGTACTTAATGAAAAACTGTTTTTT. Translating it yields CASSQSGVLNEKLFF.

The chain employs TRBV27 and TRBJ2-3; TRBD1 agrees at 8 bases. V lost 5 bases and J lost 2; bases outside the gene matches: 9. In germline, CDR1 is MNHEY, CDR2 SMNVEV (reference sequence). The CDR3 contains 16 residues. CDR3 protein: CASSREQGGDTDTQYF. CDR3 nucleotide sequence: TGTGCCAGCAGTCGGGAACAGGGGGGAGACACAGATACGCAGTATTTT.

The genes are TRBV7-3 and TRBJ2-3; 9 bases match TRBD2. Germline CDR1 reads SGHTA; CDR2 reads FQGTGA. The CDR3 runs to 16 residues. With 4 bases clipped from V and 4 bases from J, the junction kept 9 bases outside the gene matches. CDR3 DNA sequence: TGTGCCAGCAGCTCTCCGATAGCGGGAGTGTCAGATACGCAGTATTTT. Its translation: CASSSPIAGVSDTQYF.

CDR3: CASSERRGTGELFF. In nucleotides, the CDR3 is TGTGCCAGCAGTGAAAGAAGGGGCACCGGGGAGCTGTTTTTT. The chain uses TRBV25-1 and TRBJ2-2; D perhaps matches TRBD1 (5 bases). Germline assignment: CDR1 MGHDK and CDR2 SYGVNS. V was trimmed by 2 bases and J by 4 bases, leaving 8 bases between them. The CDR3 is 14 amino acids.

The chain links TRBV11-2 to TRBJ2-1; 15 bases are a match to TRBD2. The V gene end was trimmed by 4 bases and the J gene end by 5 bases; junction bases not matched to a gene: 9. This CDR3 is 18 amino acids long. The germline gives CDR1 SGHAT, CDR2 FQNNGV. The CDR3 sequence: CASSSRTSGRATHNEQFF. CDR3 nucleotides: TGTGCCAGCAGCTCCCGGACTAGCGGGAGGGCTACCCACAATGAGCAGTTCTTC.

The gene calls are TRBV9 and TRBJ2-7; 10 bases match TRBD2. This CDR3 has 15 residues. After removal of 3 bases from V and 1 base from J, the junction contained 4 bases not matched to a gene. Germline CDR1 reads SGDLS; CDR2 reads YYNGEE. CDR3 protein: CASSDGLADSYEQYF. Here the CDR3 DNA reads TGTGCCAGCAGCGATGGACTAGCGGATTCCTACGAGCAGTACTTC.

This chain links TRBV5-5 with TRBJ2-3; TRBD1 might be the D (6 bases). The CDR3 length is 16 residues. V shed 4 bases and J shed 1 base, with 16 bases lying between them. Per germline, CDR1 SGHKS and CDR2 YYEKEE (reference sequence). The CDR3 DNA reads as TGTGCCAGCAGCCACAGGGTTGGGGGAGGCACAGATACGCAGTATTTT. Translation gives CASSHRVGGGTDTQYF.

The V call is TRBV7-9, the J call TRBJ2-3; the D gene is possibly TRBD1 (5 bases). V was clipped by 2 bases and J by 2 bases, with 14 bases between them. The CDR3 length is 16 residues. CDR1 and CDR2 (germline): SEHNR, FQNEAQ (reference sequence). CDR3 bases: TGTGCCAGCAGCTTACTACTGACAGCGCCCACAGATACGCAGTATTTT. It translates to CASSLLLTAPTDTQYF. Complete variable domain (other parts from reference TRBV7-9 and TRBJ2-3): DTGVSQNPRHKITKRGQNVTFRCDPISEHNRLYWYRQTLGQGPEFLTYFQNEAQLEKSRLLSDRFSAERPKGSFSTLEIQRTEQGDSAMYLCASSLLLTAPTDTQYFGPGTRLTVL.

The genes are TRBV27 and TRBJ1-2; D perhaps matches TRBD1 (6 bases). CDR3 length: 13 amino acids. V gave up 5 bases and J gave up 4 bases, with 11 bases separating them. Germline V lookup: CDR1 MNHEY, CDR2 SMNVEV (reference sequence). As DNA, the CDR3 is TGTGCCAGCAGTCGCACAGGGACCTATGGCTACACCTTC. Translation: CASSRTGTYGYTF.